This T cell receptor (beta chain) was found in a study of brain metastases from non-small cell lung cancer. Whole-study findings and limits: Compared with their matched primary tumors, roughly two thirds of brain metastases showed expanded T-cell clones. T-cell infiltration was lower in brain metastases than primaries (P < 0.001). Metastases had sparse T cells but largely shared repertoires with primaries.

Note on this clone: The antigen is unknown.

Germline CDR1 is SGHDT and CDR2 is YYEEEE. The CDR3 extends over 14 amino acids. The V end was cut by 4 bases, the J end by 4 bases, with 14 bases between. Sequencing was performed with immunoSEQ multiplex PCR; in TCRdb, only in-frame clones are kept and a portion is missing. Of some 1,700 clones in the sample, over 90% are singletons; the top ten hold roughly 2.2%. V usage is TRBV5-6 and J usage is TRBJ1-2; the D is unclear. The sample comprised tissue from a brain metastasis. This clonotype was obtained from a donor aged 40 or older with non-small cell lung cancer. The CDR3 nucleotides are TGTGCCAGCAGCCGACGCGGAGGGTTCTATGGCTACACCTTC. Protein: CASSRRGGFYGYTF. Supplemented by reference TRBV5-6 and TRBJ1-2, the full variable domain reads DAGVTQSPTHLIKTRGQQVTLRCSPKSGHDTVSWYQQALGQGPQFIFQYYEEEERQRGNFPDRFSGHQFPNYSSELNVNALLLGDSALYLCASSRRGGFYGYTFGSGTRLTVV.